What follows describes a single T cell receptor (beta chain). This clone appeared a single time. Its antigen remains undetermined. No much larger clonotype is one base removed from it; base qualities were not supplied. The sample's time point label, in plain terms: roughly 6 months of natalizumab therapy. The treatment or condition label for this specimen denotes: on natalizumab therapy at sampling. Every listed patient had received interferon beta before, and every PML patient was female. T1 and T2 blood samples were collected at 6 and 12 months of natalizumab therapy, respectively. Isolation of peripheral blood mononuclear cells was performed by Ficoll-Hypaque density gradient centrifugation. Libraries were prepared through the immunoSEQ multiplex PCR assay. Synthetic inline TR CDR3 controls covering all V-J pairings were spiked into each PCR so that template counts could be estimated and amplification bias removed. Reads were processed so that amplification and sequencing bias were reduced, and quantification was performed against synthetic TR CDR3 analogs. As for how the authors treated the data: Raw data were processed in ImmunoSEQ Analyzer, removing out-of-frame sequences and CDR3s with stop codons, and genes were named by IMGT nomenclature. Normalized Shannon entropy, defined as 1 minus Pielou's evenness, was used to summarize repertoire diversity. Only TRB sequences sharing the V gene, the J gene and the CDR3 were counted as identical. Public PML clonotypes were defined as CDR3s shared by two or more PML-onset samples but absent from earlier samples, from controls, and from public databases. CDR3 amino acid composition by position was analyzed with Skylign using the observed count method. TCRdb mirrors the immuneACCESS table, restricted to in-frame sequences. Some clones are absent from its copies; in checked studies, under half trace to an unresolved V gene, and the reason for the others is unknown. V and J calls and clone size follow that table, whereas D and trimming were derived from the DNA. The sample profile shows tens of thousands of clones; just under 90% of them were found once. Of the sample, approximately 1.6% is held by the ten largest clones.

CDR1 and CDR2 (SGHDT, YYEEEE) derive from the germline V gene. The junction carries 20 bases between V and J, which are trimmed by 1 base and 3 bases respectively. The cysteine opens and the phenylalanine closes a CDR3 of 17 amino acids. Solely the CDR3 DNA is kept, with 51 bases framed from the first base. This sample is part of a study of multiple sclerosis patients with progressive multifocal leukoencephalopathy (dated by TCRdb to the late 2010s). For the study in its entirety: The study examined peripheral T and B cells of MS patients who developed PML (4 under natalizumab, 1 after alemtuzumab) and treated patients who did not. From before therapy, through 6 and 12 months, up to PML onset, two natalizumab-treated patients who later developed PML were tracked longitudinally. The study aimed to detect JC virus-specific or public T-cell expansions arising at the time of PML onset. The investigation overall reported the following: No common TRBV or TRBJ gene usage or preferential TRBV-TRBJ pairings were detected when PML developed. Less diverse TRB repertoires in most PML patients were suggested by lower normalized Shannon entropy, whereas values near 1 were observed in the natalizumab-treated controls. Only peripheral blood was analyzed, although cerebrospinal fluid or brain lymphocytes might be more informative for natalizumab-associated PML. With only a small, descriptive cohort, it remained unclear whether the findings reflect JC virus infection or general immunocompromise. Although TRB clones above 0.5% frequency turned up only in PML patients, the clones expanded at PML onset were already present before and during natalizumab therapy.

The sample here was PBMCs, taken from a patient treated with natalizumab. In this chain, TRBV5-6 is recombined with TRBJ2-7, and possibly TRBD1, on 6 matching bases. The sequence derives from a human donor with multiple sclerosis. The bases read TGTGCCAGCAGCTTGAATACTTTGCTGACAGGACACTACGAGCAGTACTTC. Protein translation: CASSLNTLLTGHYEQYF.